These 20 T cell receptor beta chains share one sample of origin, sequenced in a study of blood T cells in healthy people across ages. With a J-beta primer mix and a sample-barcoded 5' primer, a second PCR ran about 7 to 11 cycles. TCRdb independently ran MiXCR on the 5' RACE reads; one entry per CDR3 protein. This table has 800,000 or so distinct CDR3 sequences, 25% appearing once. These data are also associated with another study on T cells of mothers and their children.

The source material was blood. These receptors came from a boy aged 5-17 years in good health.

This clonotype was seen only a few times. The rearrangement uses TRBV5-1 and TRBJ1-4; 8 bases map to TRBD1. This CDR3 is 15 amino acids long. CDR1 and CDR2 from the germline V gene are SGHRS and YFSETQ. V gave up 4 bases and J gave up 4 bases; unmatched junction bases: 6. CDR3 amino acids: CASSTAGQGNEKLFF. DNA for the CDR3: TGCGCCAGCAGCACCGCCGGACAGGGTAATGAAAAACTGTTTTTT.

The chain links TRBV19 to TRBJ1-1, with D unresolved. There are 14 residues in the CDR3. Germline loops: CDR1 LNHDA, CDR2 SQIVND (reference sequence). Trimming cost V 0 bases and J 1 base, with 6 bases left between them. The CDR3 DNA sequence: TGTGCCAGTAGTATAGAATACTGGAACACTGAAGCTTTCTTT. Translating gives CASSIEYWNTEAFF.

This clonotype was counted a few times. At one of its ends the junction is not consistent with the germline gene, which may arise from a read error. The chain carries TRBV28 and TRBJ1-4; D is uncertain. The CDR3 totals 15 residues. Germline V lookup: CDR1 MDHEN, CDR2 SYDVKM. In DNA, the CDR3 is TGTGCCAGCAGTTTCCTGGCGTCGGCTAATGAAAAACCGTTTTTT. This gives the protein CASSFLASANEKPFF.

The CDR3 sequence is CASSLAFLAGAYNEQFF. CDR3 nucleotide sequence: TGTGCCAGCAGCTTAGCGTTCCTAGCGGGGGCTTACAATGAGCAGTTCTTC. V usage is TRBV7-2 and J usage is TRBJ2-1; 10 nucleotides align to TRBD2. Germline values: CDR1 SGHTA, CDR2 FQGNSA. The V gene end was trimmed by 0 bases and the J gene end by 4 bases; junction bases not matched to a gene: 6. This CDR3 is built from 17 residues.

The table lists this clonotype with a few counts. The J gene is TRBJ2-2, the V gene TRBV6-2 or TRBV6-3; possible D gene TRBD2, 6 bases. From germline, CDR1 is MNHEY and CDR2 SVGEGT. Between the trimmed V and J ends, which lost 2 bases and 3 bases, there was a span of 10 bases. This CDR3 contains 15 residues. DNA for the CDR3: TGTGCCAGCAGTTACAGGGTAGCGGACACCGGGGAGCTGTTTTTT. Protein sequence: CASSYRVADTGELFF.

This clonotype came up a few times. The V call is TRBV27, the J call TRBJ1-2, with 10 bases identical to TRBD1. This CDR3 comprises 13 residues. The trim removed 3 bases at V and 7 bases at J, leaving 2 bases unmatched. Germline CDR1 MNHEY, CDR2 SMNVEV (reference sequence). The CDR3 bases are TGTGCCAGCAGTTTCGGGACAGGGGCTGGCTACACCTTC. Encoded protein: CASSFGTGAGYTF.

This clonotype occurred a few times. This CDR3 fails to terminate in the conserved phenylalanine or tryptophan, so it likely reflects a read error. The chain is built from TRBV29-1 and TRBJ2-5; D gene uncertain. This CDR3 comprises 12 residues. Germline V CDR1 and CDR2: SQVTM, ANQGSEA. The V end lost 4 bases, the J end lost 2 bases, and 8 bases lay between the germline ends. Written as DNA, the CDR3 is TGCAGCGTTGCCAGGATACAAGAGACCCAGTACCTC. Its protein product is CSVARIQETQYL.

In DNA, the CDR3 is TGTGCCAGCAGCATGGGACTGACCTTAGCCAAAAACATTCAGTACTTC. Translating gives CASSMGLTLAKNIQYF. The V and J genes are TRBV27 and TRBJ2-4; a possible D gene is TRBD2 (6 bases). V was trimmed by 6 bases and J by 0 bases, leaving 15 bases between them. CDR3 length equals 16 residues. CDR1 MNHEY and CDR2 SMNVEV come from the germline V gene (reference sequence).

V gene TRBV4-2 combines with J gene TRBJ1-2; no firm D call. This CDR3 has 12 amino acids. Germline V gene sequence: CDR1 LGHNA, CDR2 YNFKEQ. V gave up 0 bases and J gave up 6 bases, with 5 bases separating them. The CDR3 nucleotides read TGTGCCAGCAGCCAAGACGCAGATGGCTACACCTTC. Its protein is CASSQDADGYTF.

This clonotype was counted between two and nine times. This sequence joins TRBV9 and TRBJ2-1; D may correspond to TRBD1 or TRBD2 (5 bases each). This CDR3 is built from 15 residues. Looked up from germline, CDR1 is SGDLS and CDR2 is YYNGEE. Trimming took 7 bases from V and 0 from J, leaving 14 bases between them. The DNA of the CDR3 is TGTGCCAGCGGGGCGCTTCTAGCCTCCTACAATGAGCAGTTCTTC. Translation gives CASGALLASYNEQFF.

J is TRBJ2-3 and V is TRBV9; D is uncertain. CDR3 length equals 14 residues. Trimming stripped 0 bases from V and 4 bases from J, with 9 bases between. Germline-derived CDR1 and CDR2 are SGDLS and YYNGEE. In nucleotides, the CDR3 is TGTGCCAGCAGCGTAGATTACTCTCCAGATACGCAGTATTTT. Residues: CASSVDYSPDTQYF.

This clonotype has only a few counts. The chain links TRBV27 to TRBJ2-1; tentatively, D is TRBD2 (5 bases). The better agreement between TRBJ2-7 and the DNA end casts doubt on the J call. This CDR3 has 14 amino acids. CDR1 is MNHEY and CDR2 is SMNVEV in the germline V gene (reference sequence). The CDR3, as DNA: TGTGCCAGCAGTTTGCGAGAGGGATCCTACGAGCAGTACTTC. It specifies CASSLREGSYEQYF.

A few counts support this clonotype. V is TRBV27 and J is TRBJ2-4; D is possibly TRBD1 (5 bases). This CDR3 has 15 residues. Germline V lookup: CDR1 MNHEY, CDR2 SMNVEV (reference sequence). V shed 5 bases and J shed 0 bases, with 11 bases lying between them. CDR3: CASSVTELAKNIQYF. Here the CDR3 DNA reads TGTGCCAGCAGTGTGACAGAACTAGCCAAAAACATTCAGTACTTC.

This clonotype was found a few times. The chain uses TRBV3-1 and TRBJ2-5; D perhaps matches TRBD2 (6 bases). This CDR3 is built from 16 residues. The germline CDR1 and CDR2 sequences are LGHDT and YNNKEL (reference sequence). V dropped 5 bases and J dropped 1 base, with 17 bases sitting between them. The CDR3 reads CASSGGGKGGQETQYF. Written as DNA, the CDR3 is TGTGCCAGCAGCGGGGGAGGAAAGGGCGGCCAAGAGACCCAGTACTTC.

In DNA, the CDR3 is TGTGCCAGCAGTGAAGCGGTGGACTTTTACAATGAGCAGTTCTTC. The encoded protein is CASSEAVDFYNEQFF. The J gene is TRBJ2-1, the V gene TRBV2; TRBD2 might be the D (5 bases). Germline V gives CDR1 SNHLY, CDR2 FYNNEI. V was shortened by 0 bases and J by 4 bases, with 10 bases between the two germline ends. The CDR3 loop spans 15 amino acids.

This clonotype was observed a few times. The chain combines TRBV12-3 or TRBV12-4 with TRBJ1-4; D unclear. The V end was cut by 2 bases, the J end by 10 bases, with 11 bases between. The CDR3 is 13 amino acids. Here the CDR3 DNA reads TGTGCCAGCAGTTTATTTTTGGATGGAAAACTGTTTTTT. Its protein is CASSLFLDGKLFF.

The chain's CDR3 is CASSRRGTSGRSNAQETQYF. In nucleotides, the CDR3 is TGTGCCAGCAGTCGGCGCGGGACTAGCGGGAGAAGTAACGCCCAAGAGACCCAGTACTTC. The J gene is TRBJ2-5, the V gene TRBV27, with 14 bases aligning to TRBD2. CDR1 is MNHEY and CDR2 is SMNVEV in the germline V gene (reference sequence). The CDR3 totals 20 residues. V shed 5 bases, J shed 1 base, and the junction held 15 bases outside the gene matches.

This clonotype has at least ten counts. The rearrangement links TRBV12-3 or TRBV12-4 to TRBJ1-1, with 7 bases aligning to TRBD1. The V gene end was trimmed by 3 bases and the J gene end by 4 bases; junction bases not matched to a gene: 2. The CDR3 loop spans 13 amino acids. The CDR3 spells CASSFAGGTEAFF. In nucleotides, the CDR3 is TGTGCCAGCAGTTTTGCAGGGGGCACTGAAGCTTTCTTT.

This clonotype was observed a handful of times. CDR3 region: CASSLAGLGGSEYGYEQYF. The CDR3 DNA reads TGTGCCAGCAGCTTAGCCGGACTAGGAGGTTCGGAGTATGGCTACGAGCAGTACTTC. The chain combines TRBV7-9 with TRBJ2-7, with TRBD2 identical over 7 bases. The CDR3 is made up of 19 amino acids. V lost 0 bases, J lost 3 bases, and 17 bases stayed unmatched. Germline CDR1 is SEHNR and CDR2 is FQNEAQ (reference sequence).

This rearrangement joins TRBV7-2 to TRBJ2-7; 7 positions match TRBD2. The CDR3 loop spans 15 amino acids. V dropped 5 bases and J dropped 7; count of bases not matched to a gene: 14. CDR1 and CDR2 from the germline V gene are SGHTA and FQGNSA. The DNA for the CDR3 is TGTGCCAGCAGCGCTAGCGGCGTAACGACTGGGGAGCAGTACTTC. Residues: CASSASGVTTGEQYF.